The 30 T cell receptor beta chains in this list originate from one sample, sequenced in a study of cytomegalovirus exposure and HLA in healthy donors. PCR amplification relied on 60 Vbeta primers (plus 13 Jbeta primers). Method: immunoSEQ multiplex PCR; TCRdb's copy keeps in-frame clones and lacks some. The data contain around 150,000 clones, around three quarters of them singletons. The source material was PBMCs. These receptors were taken from a man aged 40-49 years in good health and CMV-seronegative.

This chain joins TRBV19 and TRBJ1-4, with 8 nucleotides matching TRBD1. Trimming at V came to 7 bases and at J to 5 bases, leaving 9 bases not matched to a gene. The CDR3 has 15 residues. From germline, CDR1 is LNHDA and CDR2 SQIVND (reference sequence). The CDR3 region is CASTGQGGRNEKLFF. CDR3 DNA: TGTGCCAGTACCGGACAGGGAGGGCGCAATGAAAAACTGTTTTTT.

This chain links TRBV19 with TRBJ2-1; maybe TRBD2 (5 bases). V lost 5 bases and J 12 bases, leaving 20 bases between the germline ends. From germline, CDR1 is LNHDA and CDR2 SQIVND (reference sequence). The CDR3 has 14 residues. The CDR3 DNA is TGTGCCAGTAGTTCGGTGGGAGAGGGCCAATGGCAGTTCTTC. The encoded protein is CASSSVGEGQWQFF.

The CDR3 spells CASSQLVRGKLSNEKLFF. DNA for the CDR3: TGCGCCAGCAGCCAATTAGTCAGGGGTAAATTATCTAATGAAAAACTGTTTTTT. The chain links TRBV4-1 to TRBJ1-4, with D perhaps matching TRBD1 (6 bases). CDR1 and CDR2 (germline): MGHRA, YSYEKL. This CDR3 comprises 18 residues. Deletions cut 2 bases from V and 3 bases from J, with 19 bases between.

On this clone itself: This sample also contains other DNA sequences that code for the same CDR3. V and J are TRBV7-2 and TRBJ1-5; 7 bases are a match to TRBD1. CDR3 length: 13 amino acids. Germline V gene lookup returns CDR1 SGHTA and CDR2 FQGNSA. V shed 4 bases and J 4 bases; nucleotides not matched to a gene: 1. The DNA for the CDR3 is TGTGCCAGCAGCTACAGGGGTAATCAGCCCCAGCATTTT. Residues: CASSYRGNQPQHF. The whole variable domain, filled in from reference TRBV7-2 and TRBJ1-5, reads GAGVSQSPSNKVTEKGKDVELRCDPISGHTALYWYRQSLGQGLEFLIYFQGNSAPDKSGLPSDRFSAERTGGSVSTLTIQRTQQEDSAVYLCASSYRGNQPQHFGDGTRLSIL.

The chain combines TRBV21-1 with TRBJ1-4; the table's D call, TRBD1, was not checked against the DNA. TRBV21-1 is tagged as a pseudogene. The CDR3 is 16 amino acids. The CDR3 coding sequence is TGTGCCAGCAGCGCGCCCTACAGGGGGAAGGGTGAAAAACTGTTTTTT. This sequence encodes CASSAPYRGKGEKLFF.

The count of this clone is one. V is TRBV6-1 and J is TRBJ2-7; 10 positions match TRBD1. The germline CDR1 and CDR2 sequences are MNHNS and SASEGT. The V segment lost 4 bases and the J segment 7 bases; nucleotides outside the gene matches: 7. The CDR3 spans 14 residues. The CDR3 nucleotides are TGTGCCAGCAGTGTGACAGGGGGCGGCTGGGAGCAGTACTTC. This gives the protein CASSVTGGGWEQYF.

This chain links TRBV18 with TRBJ2-5; unclear D gene. The V end was cut by 0 bases, the J end by 5 bases, with 7 bases between. Per germline, CDR1 KGHSH and CDR2 LQKENI. The length of the CDR3 is 13 residues. The CDR3 nucleotides read TGTGCCAGCTCACCACCGGGCTTGGAGACCCAGTACTTC. Translated: CASSPPGLETQYF.

V usage is TRBV7-3 and J usage is TRBJ1-5; D might be TRBD1 (6 bases). The CDR3 is 15 residues long. V lost 0 bases, J lost 3 bases, and 9 bases lay in between. Per the germline V gene, CDR1 is SGHTA and CDR2 is FQGTGA. CDR3 residues: CASSLTAGANQPQHF. The CDR3 DNA reads as TGTGCCAGCAGCTTAACCGCGGGGGCCAATCAGCCCCAGCATTTT.

The CDR3 sequence: CASSLRQGASEQYF. The CDR3 nucleotides are TGTGCCAGCAGCTTACGACAGGGGGCGTCCGAGCAGTACTTC. The V and J genes are TRBV5-5 and TRBJ2-7; 10 bases align to TRBD1. The ends lost 2 bases at V and 6 bases at J; junction bases unmatched: 5. From germline, CDR1 is SGHKS and CDR2 YYEKEE (reference sequence). This CDR3 is 14 amino acids long.

The rearrangement joins TRBV10-1 to TRBJ2-5; possibly TRBD2 for D (5 bases). This CDR3 region has 13 residues. Germline V gene sequence: CDR1 WNHNN, CDR2 SYGVQD (reference sequence). The V end lost 9 bases, the J end lost 4 bases, and 15 bases lay between the germline ends. DNA for the CDR3: TGCGCCAGGGGGAGCGGAGCGAGAGAGACCCAGTACTTC. Its translation: CARGSGARETQYF.

This chain links TRBV6-4 with TRBJ1-5; 7 bases map to TRBD1. The CDR3 loop spans 20 amino acids. V lost 0 bases and J lost 1; bases outside the gene matches: 15. In germline, CDR1 is MRHNA, CDR2 SNTAGT. CDR3 in amino acids: CASSDSRIGSGGGSNQPQHF. The CDR3 nucleotides are TGTGCCAGCAGTGACTCGAGAATCGGGTCAGGGGGTGGAAGCAATCAGCCCCAGCATTTT.

This sequence joins TRBV19 and TRBJ2-2; 10 nucleotides line up with TRBD1. The CDR3 has 16 residues. V dropped 7 bases and J dropped 3; count of bases not matched to a gene: 8. Germline V gives CDR1 LNHDA, CDR2 SQIVND (reference sequence). This CDR3 reads CASKSVTGGDTGELFF. The DNA of the CDR3 is TGTGCCAGTAAGTCAGTGACAGGGGGCGACACCGGGGAGCTGTTTTTT.

In the case of this clone: Other DNA variants within this sample encode the same CDR3. The V gene is TRBV9, the J gene TRBJ2-3; a possible D gene is TRBD1 (5 bases). This CDR3 region has 14 residues. Trimming took 2 bases from V and 5 from J, leaving 12 bases between them. Germline V gene lookup returns CDR1 SGDLS and CDR2 YYNGEE. The CDR3 DNA follows: TGTGCCAGCAGCGTCGGGCTAGGGGTAGATACGCAGTATTTT. The encoded protein is CASSVGLGVDTQYF.

The rearrangement links TRBV28 to TRBJ2-7; TRBD2 matches 7 bases. From germline, CDR1 is MDHEN and CDR2 SYDVKM. After removal of 5 bases from V and 5 bases from J, the junction contained 3 bases not matched to a gene. This CDR3 has 12 amino acids. The CDR3 sequence: CASSPGGNEQYF. The DNA for the CDR3 is TGTGCCAGCAGTCCCGGGGGGAACGAGCAGTACTTC.

This chain connects TRBV6-6 to TRBJ1-5; possible D gene TRBD1, 5 bases. The germline V and J ends were trimmed by 6 bases and 1 base, with 7 bases remaining between them. Germline V gene sequence: CDR1 MNHNY, CDR2 SVGAGI (reference sequence). There are 13 residues in the CDR3. The CDR3 region is CASSPGSNQPQHF. The CDR3 bases are TGTGCCAGCAGCCCAGGGAGCAATCAGCCCCAGCATTTT.

The chain recombines TRBV30 with TRBJ1-1, with D unresolved. V was shortened by 3 bases and J by 9 bases, with 11 bases between the two germline ends. The CDR3 is 11 residues long. CDR1 and CDR2 from the germline V gene are GTSNPN and SVGIG (reference sequence). CDR3 nucleotide sequence: TGTGCCTGGAGCAATCTAGTGCAAGCTTTCTTT. It is translated as CAWSNLVQAFF.

V and J are TRBV7-9 and TRBJ2-5; D might be TRBD2 (6 bases). V dropped 3 bases and J dropped 5 bases, with 16 bases sitting between them. The CDR3 is made up of 15 amino acids. Germline CDR1 SEHNR, CDR2 FQNEAQ (reference sequence). The CDR3 is CASSFGSSGQETQYF. Written as DNA, the CDR3 is TGTGCCAGCAGCTTCGGCAGTAGCGGTCAGGAGACCCAGTACTTC.

The count of this clone is one. The V and J genes are TRBV5-1 and TRBJ2-7; no definite D call. Trimming took off 4 bases at V and 3 bases at J, with 5 bases between the two ends. The CDR3 totals 11 residues. CDR1 is SGHRS, CDR2 YFSETQ, per germline. DNA for the CDR3: TGCGCCAGCAGCCCAGGCTACGAGCAGTACTTC. Amino acid sequence: CASSPGYEQYF.

The rearrangement links TRBV5-4 to TRBJ1-4; 8 bases fit TRBD1. Germline CDR1 SGHNT, CDR2 YYREEE (reference sequence). This CDR3 region has 16 residues. Germline trimming cut 3 bases from V and 0 bases from J; bases unmatched to any gene: 4. The CDR3 bases are TGTGCCAGCAGCTCAGGGGGCGCCTCAACTAATGAAAAACTGTTTTTT. Encoded protein: CASSSGGASTNEKLFF. The whole variable domain, filled in from reference TRBV5-4 and TRBJ1-4, reads ETGVTQSPTHLIKTRGQQVTLRCSSQSGHNTVSWYQQALGQGPQFIFQYYREEENGRGNFPPRFSGLQFPNYSSELNVNALELDDSALYLCASSSGGASTNEKLFFGSGTQLSVL.

In DNA, the CDR3 is TGTGCCAGTAGTGCCCTCGGCGGGGGATTGGTTGAGACCCAGTACTTC. Its protein is CASSALGGGLVETQYF. The chain couples TRBV19 to TRBJ2-5; 7 bases agree with TRBD2. Unmatched junction bases numbered 14, after V lost 5 bases and J lost 5 bases. This CDR3 region has 16 residues. The germline gives CDR1 LNHDA, CDR2 SQIVND (reference sequence).

The chain links TRBV4-2 to TRBJ1-1, with 7 nucleotides matching TRBD1. Germline CDR1 and CDR2: LGHNA and YNFKEQ. CDR3 length: 14 amino acids. The ends lost 0 bases at V and 10 bases at J; junction bases unmatched: 8. DNA of the CDR3: TGTGCCAGCAGCCAAGAGAGAGGACAGGTAGTAGCTTTCTTT. Its protein is CASSQERGQVVAFF.

V usage is TRBV7-2 and J usage is TRBJ2-2; a possible D gene is TRBD2 (5 bases). The CDR3 spans 15 residues. The V end lost 4 bases, the J end lost 5 bases, and 14 bases lay between the germline ends. Germline V gene sequence: CDR1 SGHTA, CDR2 FQGNSA. The CDR3, as DNA: TGTGCCAGCAGCTCGGACTCCCTAGGAACCGGGGAGCTGTTTTTT. This encodes CASSSDSLGTGELFF.

This chain uses TRBV28 with TRBJ1-5; possibly TRBD1 for D (6 bases). V dropped 6 bases and J dropped 0 bases, with 12 bases sitting between them. Germline CDR1 reads MDHEN; CDR2 reads SYDVKM. The CDR3 totals 15 residues. CDR3 DNA sequence: TGTGCCAGCAGCTCCGACAGGAATAGCAATCAGCCCCAGCATTTT. Translated: CASSSDRNSNQPQHF.

V and J are TRBV29-1 and TRBJ2-7, with D perhaps matching TRBD2 (5 bases). Germline-derived CDR1 and CDR2 are SQVTM and ANQGSEA. The CDR3 is made up of 11 amino acids. V lost 7 bases and J lost 2, with 9 bases in between. The CDR3 nucleotides are TGCAGCGCCGAGGGCCCCTACGAGCAGTACTTC. This codes for CSAEGPYEQYF.

This chain joins TRBV5-1 and TRBJ2-3, with TRBD2 identical over 11 bases. In germline, CDR1 is SGHRS, CDR2 YFSETQ. The CDR3 length is 15 residues. J lost 5 bases, V lost 4 bases, and 6 bases had no gene match. In DNA, the CDR3 is TGCGCCAGCAGCACCGGGACTAGCGGTGGAGATACGCAGTATTTT. Its translation is CASSTGTSGGDTQYF.

The gene calls are TRBV11-2 and TRBJ2-5; D is uncertain. The germline CDR1 and CDR2 sequences are SGHAT and FQNNGV. This CDR3 has 13 residues. Deletions cut 3 bases from V and 4 bases from J, with 9 bases between. For the CDR3, the DNA is TGTGCCAGCAGCTTTTGGCGGTTAGAGACCCAGTACTTC. Amino acid sequence: CASSFWRLETQYF. Complete variable domain (other parts from reference TRBV11-2 and TRBJ2-5): EAGVAQSPRYKIIEKRQSVAFWCNPISGHATLYWYQQILGQGPKLLIQFQNNGVVDDSQLPKDRFSAERLKGVDSTLKIQPAKLEDSAVYLCASSFWRLETQYFGPGTRLLVL.

As for this clone: Additional DNA sequences in this sample encode the identical CDR3. This chain joins TRBV7-8 and TRBJ2-5; 10 positions agree with TRBD1. This CDR3 has 14 residues. V was clipped by 5 bases and J by 3 bases; unmatched bases: 3. From germline, CDR1 is SGHVS and CDR2 FQNEAQ. CDR3 residues: CASSPGQGEETQYF. CDR3 sequence (DNA): TGTGCCAGCAGCCCCGGACAGGGGGAAGAGACCCAGTACTTC.

V usage is TRBV5-6 and J usage is TRBJ1-1; the D is unclear. In germline, CDR1 is SGHDT, CDR2 YYEEEE. The CDR3 is 14 residues long. V was cut by 4 bases and J by 0 bases, with 10 bases left in between. CDR3 nucleotide sequence: TGTGCCAGCAGCCGAGGGCTCATGAACACTGAAGCTTTCTTT. Translated: CASSRGLMNTEAFF. The variable domain in full, completed from reference TRBV5-6 and TRBJ1-1, reads DAGVTQSPTHLIKTRGQQVTLRCSPKSGHDTVSWYQQALGQGPQFIFQYYEEEERQRGNFPDRFSGHQFPNYSSELNVNALLLGDSALYLCASSRGLMNTEAFFGQGTRLTVV.

This chain joins TRBV2 and TRBJ1-1; 7 bases fit TRBD1. J lost 0 bases, V lost 6 bases, and 4 bases had no gene match. CDR1 SNHLY and CDR2 FYNNEI come from the germline V gene. This CDR3 is built from 14 residues. CDR3 sequence reads: CASSLTGMNTEAFF. CDR3 sequence (DNA): TGTGCCAGCAGCCTGACAGGGATGAACACTGAAGCTTTCTTT.

This chain uses TRBV29-1 with TRBJ1-1, with D unresolved. Per the germline V gene, CDR1 is SQVTM and CDR2 is ANQGSEA. The V gene lost 4 bases and the J gene lost 3 bases, with 15 bases spanning the gap. This CDR3 spans 14 amino acids. The DNA of the CDR3 is TGCAGCGTTGGCTCGGTCAAGCTCGACACTGAAGCTTTCTTT. Its protein product is CSVGSVKLDTEAFF.